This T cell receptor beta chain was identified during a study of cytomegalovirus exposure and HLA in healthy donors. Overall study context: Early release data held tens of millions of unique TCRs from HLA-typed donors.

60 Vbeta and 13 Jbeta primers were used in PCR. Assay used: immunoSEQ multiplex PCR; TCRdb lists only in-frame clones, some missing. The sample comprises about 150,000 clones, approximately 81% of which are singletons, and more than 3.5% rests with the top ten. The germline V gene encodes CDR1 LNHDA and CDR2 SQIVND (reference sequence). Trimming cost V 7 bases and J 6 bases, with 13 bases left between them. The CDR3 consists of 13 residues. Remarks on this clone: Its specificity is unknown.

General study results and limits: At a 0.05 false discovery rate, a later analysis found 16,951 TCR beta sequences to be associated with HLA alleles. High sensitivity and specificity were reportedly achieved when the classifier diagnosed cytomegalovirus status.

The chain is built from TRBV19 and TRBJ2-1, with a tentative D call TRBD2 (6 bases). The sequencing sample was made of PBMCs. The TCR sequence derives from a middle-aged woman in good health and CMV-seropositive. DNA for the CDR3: TGTGCCAGTAATGGAGGGTGGGTCAATGAGCAGTTCTTC. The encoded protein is CASNGGWVNEQFF. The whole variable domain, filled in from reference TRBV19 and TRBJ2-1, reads DGGITQSPKYLFRKEGQNVTLSCEQNLNHDAMYWYRQDPGQGLRLIYYSQIVNDFQKGDIAEGYSVSREKKESFPLTVTSAQKNPTAFYLCASNGGWVNEQFFGPGTRLTVL.